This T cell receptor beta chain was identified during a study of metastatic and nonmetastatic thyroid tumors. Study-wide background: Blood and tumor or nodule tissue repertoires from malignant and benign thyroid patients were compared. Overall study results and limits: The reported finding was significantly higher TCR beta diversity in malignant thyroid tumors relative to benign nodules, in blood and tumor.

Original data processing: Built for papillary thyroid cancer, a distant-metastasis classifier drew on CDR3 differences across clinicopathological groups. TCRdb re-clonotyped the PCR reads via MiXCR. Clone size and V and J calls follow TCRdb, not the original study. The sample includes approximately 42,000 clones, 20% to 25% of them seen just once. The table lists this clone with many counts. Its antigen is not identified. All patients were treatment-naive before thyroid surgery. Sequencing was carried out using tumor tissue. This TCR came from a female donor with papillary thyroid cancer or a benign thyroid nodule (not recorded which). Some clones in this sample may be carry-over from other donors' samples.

CDR3 protein: CASRPRQGQETQYF. DNA for the CDR3: TGCGCCAGCAGACCTAGACAGGGACAAGAGACCCAGTACTTC. The rearrangement joins TRBV5-1 to TRBJ2-5; 7 bases align to TRBD1. Germline-derived CDR1 and CDR2 are SGHRS and YFSETQ. The J segment lost 2 bases and the V segment lost 5 bases, leaving 6 bases of the junction unmatched. This CDR3 has 14 residues.